The source of this T cell receptor (beta chain) is a study of T-cell memory formation after mild COVID-19. Study-wide results and caveats: The study found contracting CD4+ clones mainly in CM and EM and contracting CD8+ clones in EMRA.

This clonotype was observed a few times. Its antigen remains unknown. The V segment lost 6 bases and the J segment 6 bases; nucleotides outside the gene matches: 7. The germline CDR1 and CDR2 sequences are MNHNS and SASEGT. The CDR3 consists of 13 residues. Sample barcodes and UMIs were carried by the TCR alpha and TCR beta cDNA libraries that 5'RACE generated with constant-segment primers. TCRdb independently ran MiXCR on the 5' RACE reads; one entry per CDR3 protein. Among 300,000 to 400,000 distinct CDR3 sequences, approximately 15% were seen once, and the ten largest hold 22%. The source material was PBMCs or a T cell subset sorted from them (not recorded which). This chain connects TRBV6-1 to TRBJ2-5, with 7 positions matching TRBD1. The clonotype was recovered from a young man who had mild COVID-19 (a few samples of this study predate the infection). Cell type and time point are not known. The CDR3 DNA reads as TGTGCCAGCAGCTTGACAGGGATCCAGACCCAGTACTTC. Translated: CASSLTGIQTQYF.